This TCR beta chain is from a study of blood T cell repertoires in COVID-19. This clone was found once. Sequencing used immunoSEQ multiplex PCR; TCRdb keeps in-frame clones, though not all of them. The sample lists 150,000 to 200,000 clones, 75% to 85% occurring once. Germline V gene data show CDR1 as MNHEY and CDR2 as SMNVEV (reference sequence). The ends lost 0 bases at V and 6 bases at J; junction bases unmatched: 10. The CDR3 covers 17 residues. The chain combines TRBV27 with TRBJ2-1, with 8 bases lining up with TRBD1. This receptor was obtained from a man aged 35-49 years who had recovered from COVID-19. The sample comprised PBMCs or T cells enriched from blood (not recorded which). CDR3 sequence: CASSLSGWDRPPNEQFF. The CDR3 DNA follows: TGTGCCAGCAGTTTATCCGGGTGGGACAGGCCCCCCAATGAGCAGTTCTTC.